The 10 T cell receptor beta chains listed next were all sequenced from one sample in a study of blood T cells in healthy people across ages. For the second PCR, which ran for about 7 to 11 cycles, a sample-barcoded 5' primer and a J-beta primer mix were used. In TCRdb, the 5' RACE reads were re-called with MiXCR into one record per CDR3 protein. In the table there are about 640,000 distinct CDR3 sequences, roughly 58% of which are singletons. The sequenced material came from blood. Source of these receptors: a man in his sixties in good health.

This chain uses TRBV9 with TRBJ2-6; D is unclear. The germline V and J ends were trimmed by 0 bases and 0 bases, with 10 bases remaining between them. Germline V gene data show CDR1 as SGDLS and CDR2 as YYNGEE. The CDR3 has 17 amino acids. CDR3 bases: TGTGCCAGCAGCGTAGGAGCAGTGAGCTCTGGGGCCAACGTCCTGACTTTC. Translating gives CASSVGAVSSGANVLTF.

There are a few counts of this clonotype. The J gene is TRBJ2-3, the V gene TRBV10-3; D is uncertain. The germline V and J ends were trimmed by 0 bases and 4 bases, with 2 bases remaining between them. The CDR3 is 12 amino acids. The germline V gene has CDR1 ENHRY and CDR2 SYGVKD. CDR3 in DNA: TGTGCCATCAGTGAGTCGGCAGATACGCAGTATTTT. Its protein product is CAISESADTQYF.

This clonotype was seen a few times. This rearrangement joins TRBV29-1 to TRBJ1-1; TRBD1 agrees at 7 bases. This CDR3 comprises 13 residues. The germline CDR1 and CDR2 sequences are SQVTM and ANQGSEA. V dropped 7 bases and J dropped 1; count of bases not matched to a gene: 6. The CDR3 DNA reads TGCAGCGGCCACAGGGGCGCGAACACTGAAGCTTTCTTT. Encoded protein: CSGHRGANTEAFF.

CDR3 region: CASSSRGTGRVNTEAFF. In nucleotides, the CDR3 is TGTGCCAGCAGCTCCCGAGGGACAGGGCGTGTGAACACTGAAGCTTTCTTT. The J gene is TRBJ1-1, the V gene TRBV4-2, with 9 positions matching TRBD1. V was pared by 5 bases and J by 0 bases, with 10 bases of the junction left unmatched. Germline V gene sequence: CDR1 LGHNA, CDR2 YNFKEQ. The CDR3 runs to 17 residues.

This clonotype was seen more than once but under ten times. The genes are TRBV12-3 or TRBV12-4 and TRBJ2-5; D is unresolved. There are 11 residues in the CDR3. The V end lost 6 bases, the J end lost 11 bases, and 13 bases lay between the germline ends. This CDR3 is CASRPHLGQYF. CDR3 bases: TGTGCCAGCAGGCCCCACCTCGGGCAGTACTTC.

In its sample, this clonotype was seen a few times. The chain links TRBV2 to TRBJ2-7, with D unclear. Germline values: CDR1 SNHLY, CDR2 FYNNEI. CDR3 length equals 12 residues. V was trimmed by 1 base and J by 2 bases, leaving 3 bases between them. The CDR3 protein is CASSEGAYEQYF. For the CDR3, the DNA is TGTGCCAGCAGTGAAGGTGCCTACGAGCAGTACTTC.

Concerning this clonotype: A junction end diverges from the germline sequence, so it may reflect a read error. In DNA form, the CDR3 reads TGTGTCAGCAGCTTAGGGAGCGGGGCCCAAGAGACCCAGTACTTC. Protein: CVSSLGSGAQETQYF. V usage is TRBV7-9 and J usage is TRBJ2-5; TRBD2 matches at 7 bases. Germline V gene lookup returns CDR1 SEHNR and CDR2 FQNEAQ (reference sequence). The CDR3 has 15 amino acids.

The rearrangement joins TRBV11-2 to TRBJ2-5, with 10 bases lining up with TRBD2. The CDR3 totals 14 residues. Germline values: CDR1 SGHAT, CDR2 FQNNGV. The V and J ends lost 4 bases and 5 bases, in that order; junction bases with no gene match: 4. The CDR3: CASSSAGGLETQYF. CDR3 nucleotides: TGTGCCAGCAGCTCAGCGGGGGGGCTTGAGACCCAGTACTTC.

This rearrangement joins TRBV20-1 to TRBJ2-4; no clear D. The V end was cut by 5 bases, the J end by 0 bases, with 14 bases between. The CDR3 runs 15 residues. The germline gives CDR1 DFQATT, CDR2 SNEGSKA (reference sequence). The CDR3, as DNA: TGCAGTGCTCCTGGAGCTCCCATAGCCAAAAACATTCAGTACTTC. This gives the protein CSAPGAPIAKNIQYF.

This chain links TRBV28 with TRBJ1-2; D is unclear. With 7 bases removed from V and 5 bases from J, the gap between germline ends came to 11 bases. The CDR3 spans 12 residues. Germline-derived CDR1 and CDR2 are MDHEN and SYDVKM. CDR3 loop: CASTPAAYGYTF. CDR3 bases: TGTGCCAGCACTCCGGCGGCGTATGGCTACACCTTC.